A single sample is the source of the 2 T cell receptor beta chains below, sequenced in a study of OX40 agonist ivuxolimab in advanced cancers. Profiled with immunoSEQ multiplex PCR; TCRdb holds only in-frame clones, not every one. This table has tens of thousands of clones, around 86% appearing once. The sequences come from CD4+ or CD8+ T cells sorted from blood, collected in a trial of the OX40 agonist ivuxolimab. These receptors all come from an adult with an advanced solid tumor such as melanoma, head and neck, liver or kidney cancer.

The V gene is TRBV5-4, the J gene TRBJ2-7; TRBD1 is a possible D gene (7 bases). This CDR3 is 14 amino acids long. The germline V and J ends were trimmed by 3 bases and 6 bases, with 16 bases remaining between them. CDR1 and CDR2 (germline): SGHNT, YYREEE (reference sequence). CDR3 nucleotide sequence: TGTGCCAGCAGCTCGCGGGACAGACTCGGCGAGCAGTACTTC. The encoded protein is CASSSRDRLGEQYF. Variable domain in full (rest from reference TRBV5-4 and TRBJ2-7): ETGVTQSPTHLIKTRGQQVTLRCSSQSGHNTVSWYQQALGQGPQFIFQYYREEENGRGNFPPRFSGLQFPNYSSELNVNALELDDSALYLCASSSRDRLGEQYFGPGTRLTVT.

This clone was detected a few times. The V and J genes are TRBV10-3 and TRBJ2-3; a weak D match, TRBD1 (5 bases). Germline CDR1 reads ENHRY; CDR2 reads SYGVKD. The CDR3 sequence is 14 residues long. V lost 0 bases and J lost 2, with 6 bases in between. CDR3 residues: CAISESRDTDTQYF. The CDR3 nucleotides are TGTGCCATCAGTGAGTCCAGGGACACAGATACGCAGTATTTT.